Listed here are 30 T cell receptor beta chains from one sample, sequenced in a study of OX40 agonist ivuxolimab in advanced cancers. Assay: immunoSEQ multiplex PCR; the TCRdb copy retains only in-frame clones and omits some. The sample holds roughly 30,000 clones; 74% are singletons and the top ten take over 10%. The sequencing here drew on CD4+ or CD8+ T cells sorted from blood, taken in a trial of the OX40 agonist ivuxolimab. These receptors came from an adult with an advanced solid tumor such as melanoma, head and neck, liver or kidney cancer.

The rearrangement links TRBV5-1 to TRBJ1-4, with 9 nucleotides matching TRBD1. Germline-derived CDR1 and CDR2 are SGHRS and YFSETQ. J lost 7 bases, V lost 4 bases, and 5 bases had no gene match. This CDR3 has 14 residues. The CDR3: CASSQGQGGEKLFF. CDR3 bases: TGCGCCAGCAGCCAGGGACAGGGTGGTGAAAAACTGTTTTTT.

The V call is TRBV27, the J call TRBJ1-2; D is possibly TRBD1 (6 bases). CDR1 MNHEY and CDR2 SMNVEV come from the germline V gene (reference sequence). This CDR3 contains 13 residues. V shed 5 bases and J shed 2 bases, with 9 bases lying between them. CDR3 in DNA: TGTGCCAGCAGTCAGACAGGAAACTATGGCTACACCTTC. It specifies CASSQTGNYGYTF.

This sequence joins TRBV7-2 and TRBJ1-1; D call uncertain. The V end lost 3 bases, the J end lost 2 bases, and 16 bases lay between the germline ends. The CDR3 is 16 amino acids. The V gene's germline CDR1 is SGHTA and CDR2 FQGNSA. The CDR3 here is CASSLPFVGLNTEAFF. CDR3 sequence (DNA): TGTGCCAGCAGCTTGCCCTTCGTTGGGTTAAACACTGAAGCTTTCTTT.

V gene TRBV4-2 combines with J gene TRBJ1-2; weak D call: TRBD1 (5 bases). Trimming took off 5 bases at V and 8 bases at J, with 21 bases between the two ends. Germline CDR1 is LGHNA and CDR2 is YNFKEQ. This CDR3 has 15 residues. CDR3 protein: CASSLGPQEPGGYTF. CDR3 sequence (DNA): TGTGCCAGCAGCTTGGGCCCACAGGAACCTGGAGGCTACACCTTC.

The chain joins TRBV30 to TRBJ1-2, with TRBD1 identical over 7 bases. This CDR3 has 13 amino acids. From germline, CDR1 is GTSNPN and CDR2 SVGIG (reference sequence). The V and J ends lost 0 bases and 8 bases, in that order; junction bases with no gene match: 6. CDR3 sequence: CAWSVPRGQGYTF. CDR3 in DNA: TGTGCCTGGAGTGTACCCCGGGGACAGGGCTACACCTTC.

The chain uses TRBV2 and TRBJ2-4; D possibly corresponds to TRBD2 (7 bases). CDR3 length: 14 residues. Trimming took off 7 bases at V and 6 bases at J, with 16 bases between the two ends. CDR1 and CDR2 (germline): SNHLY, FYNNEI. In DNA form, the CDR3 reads TGTGCCAGCAAGGGGGGGGCGCATTCAAACATTCAGTACTTC. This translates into CASKGGAHSNIQYF. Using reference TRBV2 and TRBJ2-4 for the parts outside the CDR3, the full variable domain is EPEVTQTPSHQVTQMGQEVILRCVPISNHLYFYWYRQILGQKVEFLVSFYNNEISEKSEIFDDQFSVERPDGSNFTLKIRSTKLEDSAMYFCASKGGAHSNIQYFGAGTRLSVL.

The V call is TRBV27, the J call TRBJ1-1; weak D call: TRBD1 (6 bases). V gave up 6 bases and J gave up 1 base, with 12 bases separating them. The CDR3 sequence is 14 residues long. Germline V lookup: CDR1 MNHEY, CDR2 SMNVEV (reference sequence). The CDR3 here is CASRGLQGNTEAFF. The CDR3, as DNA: TGTGCCAGCAGGGGTCTACAGGGGAACACTGAAGCTTTCTTT.

CDR3 sequence: CASTLRTGSYGYTF. CDR3 nucleotide sequence: TGTGCCAGCACCTTGAGGACAGGAAGCTATGGCTACACCTTC. The genes are TRBV6-1 and TRBJ1-2; 7 bases match TRBD1. The CDR3 length is 14 residues. The V gene end was trimmed by 7 bases and the J gene end by 4 bases; junction bases not matched to a gene: 9. Germline V gene sequence: CDR1 MNHNS, CDR2 SASEGT.

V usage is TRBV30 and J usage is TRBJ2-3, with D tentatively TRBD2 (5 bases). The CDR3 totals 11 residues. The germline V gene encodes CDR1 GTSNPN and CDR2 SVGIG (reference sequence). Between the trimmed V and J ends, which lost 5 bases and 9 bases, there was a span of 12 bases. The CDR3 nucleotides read TGTGCCTGGGAAGTTAGGAGGACGCAGTATTTT. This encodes CAWEVRRTQYF. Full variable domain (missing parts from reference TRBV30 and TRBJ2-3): SQTIHQWPATLVQPVGSPLSLECTVEGTSNPNLYWYRQAAGRGLQLLFYSVGIGQISSEVPQNLSASRPQDRQFILSSKKLLLSDSGFYLCAWEVRRTQYFGPGTRLTVL.

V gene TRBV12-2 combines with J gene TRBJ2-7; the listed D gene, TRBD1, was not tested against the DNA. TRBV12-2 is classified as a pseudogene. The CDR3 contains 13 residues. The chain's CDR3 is CASRFDRDNEQYV. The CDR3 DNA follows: TGTGCAAGTCGCTTTGACAGGGACAACGAGCAGTACGTC.

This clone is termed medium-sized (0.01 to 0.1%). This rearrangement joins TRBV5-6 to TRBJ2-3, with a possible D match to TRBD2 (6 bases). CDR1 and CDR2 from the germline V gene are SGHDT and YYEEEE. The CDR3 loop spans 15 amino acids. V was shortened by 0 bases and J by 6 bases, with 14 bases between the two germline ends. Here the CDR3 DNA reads TGTGCCAGCAGCTTGGCAGGTGCGGGGATGGATACGCAGTATTTT. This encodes CASSLAGAGMDTQYF.

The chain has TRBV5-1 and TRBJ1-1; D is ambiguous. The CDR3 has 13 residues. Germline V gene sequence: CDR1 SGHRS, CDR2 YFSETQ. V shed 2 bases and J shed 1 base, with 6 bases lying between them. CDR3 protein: CASSFSGNTEAFF. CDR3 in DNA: TGCGCCAGCAGCTTCTCAGGGAACACTGAAGCTTTCTTT.

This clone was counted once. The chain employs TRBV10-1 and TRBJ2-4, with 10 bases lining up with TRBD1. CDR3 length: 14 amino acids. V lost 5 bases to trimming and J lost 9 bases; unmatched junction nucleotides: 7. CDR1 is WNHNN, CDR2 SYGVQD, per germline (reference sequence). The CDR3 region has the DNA TGCGCCAGCAGTCCTCCGGGACAGGGGAGCATTCAGTACTTC. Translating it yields CASSPPGQGSIQYF.

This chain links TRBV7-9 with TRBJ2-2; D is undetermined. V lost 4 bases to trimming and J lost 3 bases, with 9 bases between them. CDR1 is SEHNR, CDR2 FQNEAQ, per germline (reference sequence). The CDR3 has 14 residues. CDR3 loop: CASSSDGYTGELFF. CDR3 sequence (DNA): TGTGCCAGCAGCTCGGACGGCTACACCGGGGAGCTGTTTTTT.

This CDR3 is CASGSGVEEKLFF. CDR3 in DNA: TGTGCCAGTGGATCAGGAGTAGAGGAAAAACTGTTTTTT. This chain joins TRBV2 and TRBJ1-4; D is uncertain. The CDR3 extends over 13 amino acids. Germline-derived CDR1 and CDR2 are SNHLY and FYNNEI. V lost 9 bases to trimming and J lost 8 bases, with 16 bases between them.

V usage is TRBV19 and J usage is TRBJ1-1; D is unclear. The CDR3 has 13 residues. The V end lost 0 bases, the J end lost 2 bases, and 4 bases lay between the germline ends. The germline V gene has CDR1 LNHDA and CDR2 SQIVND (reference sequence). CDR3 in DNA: TGTGCCAGTAGTATAGATATTAACACTGAAGCTTTCTTT. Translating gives CASSIDINTEAFF.

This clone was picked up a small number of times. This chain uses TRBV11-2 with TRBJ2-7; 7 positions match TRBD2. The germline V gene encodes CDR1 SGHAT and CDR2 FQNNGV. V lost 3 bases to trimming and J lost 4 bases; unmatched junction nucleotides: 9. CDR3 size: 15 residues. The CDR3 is CASSFESGAAYEQYV. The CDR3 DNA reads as TGTGCCAGCAGCTTTGAAAGCGGGGCAGCTTACGAGCAGTACGTC.

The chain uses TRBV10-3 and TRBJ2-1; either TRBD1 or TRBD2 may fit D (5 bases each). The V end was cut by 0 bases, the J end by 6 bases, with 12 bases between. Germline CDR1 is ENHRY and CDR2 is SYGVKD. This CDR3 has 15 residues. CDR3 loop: CAISESKTGTNEQFF. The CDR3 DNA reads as TGTGCCATCAGTGAGTCGAAGACCGGGACCAATGAGCAGTTCTTC.

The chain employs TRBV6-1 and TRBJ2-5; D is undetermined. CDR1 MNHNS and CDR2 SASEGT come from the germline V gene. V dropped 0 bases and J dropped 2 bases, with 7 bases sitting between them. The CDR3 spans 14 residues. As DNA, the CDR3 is TGTGCCAGCAGTGAAGCCGGCGGTCAAGAGACCCAGTACTTC. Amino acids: CASSEAGGQETQYF.

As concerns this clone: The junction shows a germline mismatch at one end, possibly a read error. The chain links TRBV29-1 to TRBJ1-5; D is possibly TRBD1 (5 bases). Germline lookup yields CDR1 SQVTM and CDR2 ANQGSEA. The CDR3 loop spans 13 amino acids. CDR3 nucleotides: TGCAGCGTTGAGCCCCTCCGGGACCCCGCCCCAGCATTT. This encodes CSVEPLRDPAPAF.

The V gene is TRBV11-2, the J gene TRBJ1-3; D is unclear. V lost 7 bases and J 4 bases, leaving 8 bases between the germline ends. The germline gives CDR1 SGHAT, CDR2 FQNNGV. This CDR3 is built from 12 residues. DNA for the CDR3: TGTGCCAGCACCCTGGGCGGAAACACCATATATTTT. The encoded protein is CASTLGGNTIYF.

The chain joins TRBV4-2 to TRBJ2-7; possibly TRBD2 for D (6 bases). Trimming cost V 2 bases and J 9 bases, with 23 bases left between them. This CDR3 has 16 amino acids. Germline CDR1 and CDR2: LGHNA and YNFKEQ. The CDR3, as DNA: TGTGCCAGCAGCCAACCAGGGAAATATCCGGGGGTGGGGCAGTACTTC. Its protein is CASSQPGKYPGVGQYF.

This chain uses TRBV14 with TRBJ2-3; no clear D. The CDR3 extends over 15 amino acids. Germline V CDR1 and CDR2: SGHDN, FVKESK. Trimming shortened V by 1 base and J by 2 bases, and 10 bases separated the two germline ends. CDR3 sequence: CASSQGGSPTDTQYF. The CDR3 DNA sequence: TGTGCCAGCAGCCAAGGGGGTAGCCCCACAGATACGCAGTATTTT.

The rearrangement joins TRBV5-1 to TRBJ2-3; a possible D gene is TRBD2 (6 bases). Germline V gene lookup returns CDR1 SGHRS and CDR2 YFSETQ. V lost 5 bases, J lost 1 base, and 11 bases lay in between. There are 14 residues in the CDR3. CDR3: CASRRLDRTDTQYF. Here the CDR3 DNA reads TGCGCCAGCAGAAGACTAGACCGCACAGATACGCAGTATTTT.

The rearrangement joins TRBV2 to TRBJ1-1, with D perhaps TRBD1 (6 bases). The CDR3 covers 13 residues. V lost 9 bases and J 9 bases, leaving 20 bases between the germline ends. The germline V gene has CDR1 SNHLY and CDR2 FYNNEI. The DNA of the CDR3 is TGTGCCAGTCGTTTGTCTAACCGGGACAAAGCTTTCTTT. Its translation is CASRLSNRDKAFF.

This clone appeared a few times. CDR3 in amino acids: CASSSGTGNNQPQHF. The CDR3 DNA follows: TGTGCCAGCAGCTCAGGGACAGGGAACAATCAGCCCCAGCATTTT. J is TRBJ1-5 and V is TRBV9, with 9 positions matching TRBD1. V was clipped by 4 bases and J by 3 bases; unmatched bases: 5. This CDR3 contains 15 residues. Germline V gives CDR1 SGDLS, CDR2 YYNGEE.

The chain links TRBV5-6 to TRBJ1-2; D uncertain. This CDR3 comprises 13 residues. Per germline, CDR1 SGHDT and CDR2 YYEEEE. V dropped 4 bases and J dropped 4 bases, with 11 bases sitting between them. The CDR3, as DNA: TGTGCCAGCAGCCTCGCCGGAGGCTATGGCTACACCTTC. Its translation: CASSLAGGYGYTF.

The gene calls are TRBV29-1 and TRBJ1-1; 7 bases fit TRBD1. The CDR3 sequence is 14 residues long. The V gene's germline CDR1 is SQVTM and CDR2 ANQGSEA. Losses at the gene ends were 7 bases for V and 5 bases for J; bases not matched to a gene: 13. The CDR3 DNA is TGCAGCGGAACGGACAGGACCTCGCGGACTGAAGCTTTCTTT. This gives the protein CSGTDRTSRTEAFF.

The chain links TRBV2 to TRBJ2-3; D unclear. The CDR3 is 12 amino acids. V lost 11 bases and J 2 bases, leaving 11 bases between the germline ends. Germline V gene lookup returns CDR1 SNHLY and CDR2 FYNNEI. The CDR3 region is CACMSDTDTQYF. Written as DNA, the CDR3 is TGTGCCTGCATGAGTGACACAGATACGCAGTATTTT.

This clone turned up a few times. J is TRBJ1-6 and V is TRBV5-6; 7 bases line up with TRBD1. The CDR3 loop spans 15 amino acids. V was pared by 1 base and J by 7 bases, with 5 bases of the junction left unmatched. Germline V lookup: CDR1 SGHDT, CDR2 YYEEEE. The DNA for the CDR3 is TGTGCCAGCAGCTTGCTCGACAGGGCCAATTCACCCCTCCACTTT. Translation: CASSLLDRANSPLHF.